This T cell receptor (beta chain) was sequenced for a study of blood T cell repertoires in COVID-19. Study-wide context: Italy, Spain and the United States were the sources of the convalescent and acute COVID-19 samples.

In the authors' methods: Amplification with reference gene primers provided the estimates of nucleated cell counts. Here immunoSEQ multiplex PCR was the method, and the copy in TCRdb shows in-frame clones only, minus some. V, J and clone size derive from that table, while D and trimming were established from the DNA sequence. Found here are around 170,000 clones, around 90% of them singletons; the top ten hold 0.55% to 0.6%. While infection was still active, Seattle patients were enrolled and then followed longitudinally. The germline V gene has CDR1 MNHEY and CDR2 SMNVEV (reference sequence). CDR3 length equals 13 residues. Trimming cost V 5 bases and J 4 bases, with 9 bases left between them.

The sequencing input was peripheral blood. The V gene is TRBV27, the J gene TRBJ1-3; tentatively, D is TRBD1 (5 bases). This TCR was sampled from a man aged 55-75 years with COVID-19, enrolled during active disease. DNA of the CDR3: TGTGCCAGCAGTCCAGGGATCGGAAACACCATATATTTT. Translating gives CASSPGIGNTIYF.